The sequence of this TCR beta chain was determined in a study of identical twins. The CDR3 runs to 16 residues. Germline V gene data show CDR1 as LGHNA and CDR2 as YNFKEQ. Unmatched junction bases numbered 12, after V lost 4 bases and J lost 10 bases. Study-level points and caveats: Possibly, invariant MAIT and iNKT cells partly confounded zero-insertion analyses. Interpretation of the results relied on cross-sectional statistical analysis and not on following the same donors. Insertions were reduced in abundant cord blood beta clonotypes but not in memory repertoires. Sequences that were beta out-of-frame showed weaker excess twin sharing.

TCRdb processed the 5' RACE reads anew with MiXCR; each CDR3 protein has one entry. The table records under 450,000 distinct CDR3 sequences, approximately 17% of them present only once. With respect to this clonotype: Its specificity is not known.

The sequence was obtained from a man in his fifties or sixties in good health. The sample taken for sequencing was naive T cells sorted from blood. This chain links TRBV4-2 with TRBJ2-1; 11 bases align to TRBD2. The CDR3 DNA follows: TGTGCCAGCAGCCTTGAACCTAGCGGGGGGACTGGGGAGCAGTTCTTC. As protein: CASSLEPSGGTGEQFF.